This T cell receptor beta chain was sequenced during a study of technical replicates of blood from several donors. The V gene's germline CDR1 is MGHRA and CDR2 YSYEKL. V lost 4 bases and J lost 0, with 17 bases in between. The CDR3 runs 17 residues. TCRdb keeps only in-frame clones here, not all; method: immunoSEQ multiplex PCR. Of tens of thousands of clones listed, roughly 92% are singletons. The specimen sequenced was PBMCs. The clonotype comes from a human donor in good health. Some clones in this sample may be carry-over from other donors' samples. This chain connects TRBV4-1 to TRBJ2-3, with D possibly being TRBD2 (6 bases). The CDR3 coding sequence is TGCGCCAGCAGCCCGCTACCTACTAGCCGGAGCACAGATACGCAGTATTTT. Translating gives CASSPLPTSRSTDTQYF.